This T cell receptor (beta chain) was found in a study of blood T cells in healthy people across ages. General observations from the study: It was the long-lived donors that had more naive CD4+ cells and higher diversity than aged donors.

This CDR3 is 13 amino acids long. Trimming pared 4 bases from V and 6 bases from J, leaving 11 bases between. In germline, CDR1 is SGHRS, CDR2 YFSETQ. The second PCR ran about 6 to 12 cycles with a sample-barcoded 5' primer and J-beta primers. Each CDR3 protein is one row after TCRdb ran MiXCR on the 5' RACE reads. The sample has 1.5 million to 2 million distinct CDR3 sequences; around 36% are singletons. This clonotype has a handful of counts. What it recognizes is unknown. The sample consisted of blood. The V and J genes are TRBV5-1 and TRBJ2-1, with D hard to call. This clonotype originated in a woman younger than 45 in good health. The CDR3 bases are TGCGCCAGCAGCCCTCGATCCCCCAATGAGCAGTTCTTC. Translation: CASSPRSPNEQFF. Filled out from reference TRBV5-1 and TRBJ2-1, the complete variable domain reads KAGVTQTPRYLIKTRGQQVTLSCSPISGHRSVSWYQQTPGQGLQFLFEYFSETQRNKGNFPGRFSGRQFSNSRSEMNVSTLELGDSALYLCASSPRSPNEQFFGPGTRLTVL.